This T cell receptor (beta chain) was captured in a study of T-cell memory formation after mild COVID-19. TCRdb fed the 5' RACE reads into MiXCR, producing one record per CDR3 protein. The sample has about 340,000 distinct CDR3 sequences; less than 25% are singletons. In this sample, this clonotype turned up a few times. Its specificity is not known. V lost 7 bases and J 4 bases, leaving 16 bases between the germline ends. Per germline, CDR1 MNHEY and CDR2 SMNVEV (reference sequence). This CDR3 is built from 15 residues. Study results and caveats: Contracting clones from day 15 to 85 had balanced CD4/CD8; later expanders favoured CD4+.

Specimen: PBMCs or a T cell subset sorted from them (not recorded which). This chain connects TRBV27 to TRBJ2-2; D possibly corresponds to TRBD1 (5 bases). The receptor was derived from a man aged 18 to 30 who had mild COVID-19 (a few samples of this study predate the infection). Cell type and time point are not known. This chain's CDR3 is CASNPSPQGTGELFF. CDR3 DNA: TGTGCCAGCAACCCGAGTCCCCAGGGCACCGGGGAGCTGTTTTTT.